What follows are 21 T cell receptor beta chains derived from one specimen sequenced in a study of T cell responses to AZD1222 COVID-19 vaccine. The repertoire was sequenced with immunoSEQ multiplex PCR; TCRdb's copy has only in-frame clones and lacks some. The sample carries some 100,000 clones, more than 75% recorded once. The sample in question was peripheral blood, obtained on day 0 of AZD1222 vaccination. These receptors were taken from an adult in good health.

This chain links TRBV30 with TRBJ1-2; possible D gene TRBD1, 5 bases. CDR3 length: 13 residues. The germline V gene has CDR1 GTSNPN and CDR2 SVGIG (reference sequence). Trimming shortened V by 0 bases and J by 5 bases, and 10 bases separated the two germline ends. The CDR3: CAWSVKGNYGYTF. The CDR3, as DNA: TGTGCCTGGAGTGTAAAGGGGAATTATGGCTACACCTTC.

J is TRBJ1-6 and V is TRBV28; no clear D gene. The germline gives CDR1 MDHEN, CDR2 SYDVKM. Trimming removed 8 bases at V and 5 bases at J, with 13 bases between. The CDR3 consists of 14 residues. The CDR3 nucleotides read TGTGCCAGCTTCCTCAGACGGGATAATTCACCCCTCCACTTT. It specifies CASFLRRDNSPLHF.

This rearrangement joins TRBV3-1 (or the pseudogene TRBV3-2) to TRBJ1-2; D unclear. The CDR3 has 12 residues. Germline loops: CDR1 LGHDT, CDR2 YNNKEL (reference sequence). The V end was cut by 4 bases, the J end by 7 bases, with 10 bases between. The CDR3 reads CASSPRTFGYTF. DNA of the CDR3: TGTGCCAGCAGCCCGAGGACTTTTGGCTACACCTTC.

The chain recombines TRBV16 with TRBJ2-2, with 7 nucleotides matching TRBD1. The CDR3 runs to 16 residues. V trimming: 3 bases; J trimming: 4 bases; junction bases outside the gene matches: 8. Germline V gene data show CDR1 as KGHSY and CDR2 as FQNENV. The CDR3 reads CASSQSDRYRTGELFF. The CDR3 bases are TGTGCCAGCAGCCAGTCGGACAGGTACCGCACCGGGGAGCTGTTTTTT.

This chain's CDR3 is CASSILDGQPQHF. The CDR3 coding sequence is TGTGCCAGCAGCATTCTTGACGGACAGCCCCAGCATTTT. The genes are TRBV12-3 or TRBV12-4 and TRBJ1-5; D is unresolved. This CDR3 has 13 residues. V lost 6 bases, J lost 7 bases, and 13 bases lay in between.

The V gene is TRBV2, the J gene TRBJ1-2, with D unclear. The V end was cut by 1 base, the J end by 7 bases, with 16 bases between. From germline, CDR1 is SNHLY and CDR2 FYNNEI. The length of the CDR3 is 15 residues. The CDR3 region is CASSEVGWLAGGYTF. DNA for the CDR3: TGTGCCAGCAGTGAAGTGGGGTGGCTAGCAGGTGGCTACACCTTC.

The chain links TRBV4-3 to TRBJ2-7; TRBD2 aligns across 12 bases. V shed 5 bases, J shed 4 bases, and the junction held 6 bases outside the gene matches. The germline CDR1 and CDR2 sequences are LGHNA and YSLEER. The CDR3 contains 15 residues. CDR3 coding DNA: TGCGCCAGCAGCTCCTGGACTAGCGGGGAGTACGAGCAGTACTTC. Amino acid sequence: CASSSWTSGEYEQYF.

The rearrangement joins TRBV18 to TRBJ2-3; D not resolved. Germline CDR1 KGHSH, CDR2 LQKENI. V was trimmed by 3 bases and J by 5 bases, leaving 9 bases between them. The CDR3 is 13 residues long. The CDR3 here is CASSPGMGDTQYF. CDR3 DNA: TGTGCCAGCTCACCGGGAATGGGAGATACGCAGTATTTT. The complete variable domain, with remaining parts taken from reference TRBV18 and TRBJ2-3, reads NAGVMQNPRHLVRRRGQEARLRCSPMKGHSHVYWYRQLPEEGLKFMVYLQKENIIDESGMPKERFSAEFPKEGPSILRIQQVVRGDSAAYFCASSPGMGDTQYFGPGTRLTVL.

The V and J genes are TRBV11-1 and TRBJ2-2; D is perhaps TRBD1 (6 bases). V dropped 4 bases and J dropped 4 bases, with 16 bases sitting between them. The CDR3 runs to 16 residues. Germline assignment: CDR1 SGHAT and CDR2 FQDESV (reference sequence). CDR3 DNA: TGTGCCAGCAGCTCAACACCGGGACAATTCACCGGGGAGCTGTTTTTT. Protein: CASSSTPGQFTGELFF.

This clone was counted a single time. This chain connects TRBV6-2 or TRBV6-3 to TRBJ2-3; TRBD1 agrees at 7 bases. The CDR3 consists of 15 residues. Germline CDR1 MNHEY, CDR2 SVGEGT. V lost 0 bases to trimming and J lost 2 bases; unmatched junction nucleotides: 2. The CDR3 reads CASSYSGQPTDTQYF. CDR3 nucleotides: TGTGCCAGCAGTTACTCGGGACAGCCCACAGATACGCAGTATTTT.

The CDR3 sequence is CASMAATEAFF. The CDR3, as DNA: TGCGCCAGCATGGCTGCTACTGAAGCTTTCTTT. This chain uses TRBV4-1 with TRBJ1-1; D unclear. The CDR3 is 11 amino acids. V was clipped by 7 bases and J by 5 bases, with 8 bases between them. Germline V CDR1 and CDR2: MGHRA, YSYEKL.

The chain employs TRBV11-2 and TRBJ1-1; the D gene is possibly TRBD1 (6 bases). V was shortened by 1 base and J by 4 bases, with 10 bases between the two germline ends. Germline-derived CDR1 and CDR2 are SGHAT and FQNNGV. The CDR3 extends over 14 amino acids. The CDR3 nucleotides read TGTGCCAGCAGCTTAGCCGGGGGCGGCACTGAAGCTTTCTTT. The encoded protein is CASSLAGGGTEAFF.

The chain is built from TRBV28 and TRBJ2-7, with 8 bases that match TRBD1. Germline CDR1 reads MDHEN; CDR2 reads SYDVKM. V shed 4 bases and J 6 bases; nucleotides not matched to a gene: 8. The CDR3 runs to 14 residues. This CDR3 reads CASSWDRPEAEQYF. Here the CDR3 DNA reads TGTGCCAGCAGTTGGGACAGGCCCGAGGCCGAGCAGTACTTC.

The chain couples TRBV6-5 to TRBJ1-3; D unclear. The CDR3 length is 15 residues. Germline values: CDR1 MNHEY, CDR2 SVGAGI. V was pared by 5 bases and J by 0 bases, with 11 bases between. CDR3 nucleotide sequence: TGTGCCAGCAGTCTCCGGGCCCCCTCTGGAAACACCATATATTTT. The encoded protein is CASSLRAPSGNTIYF.

This chain links TRBV27 with TRBJ1-6, with TRBD1 matching 9 bases. The CDR3 runs 16 residues. The germline V gene has CDR1 MNHEY and CDR2 SMNVEV (reference sequence). With 0 bases clipped from V and 10 bases from J, the junction kept 7 bases outside the gene matches. For the CDR3, the DNA is TGTGCCAGCAGTTTATCGGACAGGGGAGGCGCCTCACCCCTCCACTTT. It codes for CASSLSDRGGASPLHF.

The chain joins TRBV7-2 to TRBJ1-2, with 12 bases that match TRBD1. V was clipped by 1 base and J by 5 bases; unmatched bases: 5. The length of the CDR3 is 16 residues. Per germline, CDR1 SGHTA and CDR2 FQGNSA. The CDR3 here is CASSLGDRGLGYGYTF. The CDR3 DNA reads TGTGCCAGCAGCTTAGGGGACAGGGGGCTGGGGTATGGCTACACCTTC.

This chain links TRBV12-3 or TRBV12-4 with TRBJ1-1, with 8 bases aligning to TRBD1. The CDR3 has 11 residues. Unmatched junction bases numbered 3, after V lost 3 bases and J lost 12 bases. CDR3 bases: TGTGCCAGCAGTTTTCGACAGGGGACTTTCTTT. This encodes CASSFRQGTFF.

The rearrangement uses TRBV6-6 and TRBJ1-1; 7 nucleotides line up with TRBD1. CDR3 length equals 15 residues. Germline trimming cut 2 bases from V and 3 bases from J; bases unmatched to any gene: 6. From germline, CDR1 is MNHNY and CDR2 SVGAGI (reference sequence). In DNA form, the CDR3 reads TGTGCCAGCAGTTACGGCACAGGGGTGTACACTGAAGCTTTCTTT. Translating it yields CASSYGTGVYTEAFF.

The chain links TRBV4-2 to TRBJ1-2; 8 bases line up with TRBD1. In germline, CDR1 is LGHNA, CDR2 YNFKEQ. The J segment lost 7 bases and the V segment lost 4 bases, leaving 11 bases of the junction unmatched. The CDR3 loop spans 15 amino acids. The CDR3 protein is CASSLPGGRVTGYTF. CDR3 coding DNA: TGTGCCAGCAGCCTCCCAGGGGGCAGGGTAACTGGCTACACCTTC.

The rearrangement joins TRBV27 to TRBJ2-7, with D possibly matching TRBD1 (5 bases). This CDR3 contains 13 residues. Trimming took 2 bases from V and 3 from J, leaving 8 bases between them. Germline assignment: CDR1 MNHEY and CDR2 SMNVEV (reference sequence). This CDR3 reads CASSLVQGYEQYF. The CDR3 DNA reads TGTGCCAGCAGTTTAGTGCAGGGCTACGAGCAGTACTTC.

CDR3: CASSLRGAQETQYF. The CDR3 DNA follows: TGTGCCAGCAGCTTGAGGGGGGCCCAAGAGACCCAGTACTTC. The J gene is TRBJ2-5, the V gene TRBV7-9, with D possibly called TRBD1 or TRBD2 (6 bases each). This CDR3 is 14 amino acids long. Germline-derived CDR1 and CDR2 are SEHNR and FQNEAQ (reference sequence). Trimming pared 3 bases from V and 1 base from J, leaving 9 bases between.